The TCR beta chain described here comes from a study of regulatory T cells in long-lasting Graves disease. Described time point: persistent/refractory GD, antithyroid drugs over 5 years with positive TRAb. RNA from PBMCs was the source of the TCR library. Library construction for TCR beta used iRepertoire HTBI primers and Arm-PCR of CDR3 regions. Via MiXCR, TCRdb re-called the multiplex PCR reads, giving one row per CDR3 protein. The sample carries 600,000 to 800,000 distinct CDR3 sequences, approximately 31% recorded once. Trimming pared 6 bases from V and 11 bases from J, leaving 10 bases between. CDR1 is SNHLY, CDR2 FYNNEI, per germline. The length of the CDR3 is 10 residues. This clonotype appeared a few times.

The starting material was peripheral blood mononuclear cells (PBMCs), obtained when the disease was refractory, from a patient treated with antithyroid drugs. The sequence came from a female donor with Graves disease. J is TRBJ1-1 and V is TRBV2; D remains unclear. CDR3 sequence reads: CASSQTAAFF. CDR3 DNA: TGTGCCAGCAGCCAGACCGCCGCTTTCTTT.